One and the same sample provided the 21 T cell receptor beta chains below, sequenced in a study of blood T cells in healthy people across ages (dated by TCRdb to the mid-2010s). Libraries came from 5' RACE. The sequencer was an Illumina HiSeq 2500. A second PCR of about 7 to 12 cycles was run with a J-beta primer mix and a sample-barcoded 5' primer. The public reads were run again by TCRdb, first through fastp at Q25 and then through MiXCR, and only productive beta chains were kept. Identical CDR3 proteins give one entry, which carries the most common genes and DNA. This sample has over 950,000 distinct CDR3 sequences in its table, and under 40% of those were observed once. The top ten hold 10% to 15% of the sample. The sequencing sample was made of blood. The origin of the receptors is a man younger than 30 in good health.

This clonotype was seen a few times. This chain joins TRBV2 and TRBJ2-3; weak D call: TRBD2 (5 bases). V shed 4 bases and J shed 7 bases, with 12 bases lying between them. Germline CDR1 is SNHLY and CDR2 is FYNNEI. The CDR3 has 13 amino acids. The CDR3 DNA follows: TGTGCCAGCAGTGGAGGTTCCGGGAATACGCAGTATTTT. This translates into CASSGGSGNTQYF.

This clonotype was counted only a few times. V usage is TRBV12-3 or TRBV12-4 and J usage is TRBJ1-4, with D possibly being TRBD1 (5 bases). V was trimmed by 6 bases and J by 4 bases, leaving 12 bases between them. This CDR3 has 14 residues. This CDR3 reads CASRTGSGNEKLFF. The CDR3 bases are TGTGCCAGCAGAACAGGCTCGGGTAATGAAAAACTGTTTTTT.

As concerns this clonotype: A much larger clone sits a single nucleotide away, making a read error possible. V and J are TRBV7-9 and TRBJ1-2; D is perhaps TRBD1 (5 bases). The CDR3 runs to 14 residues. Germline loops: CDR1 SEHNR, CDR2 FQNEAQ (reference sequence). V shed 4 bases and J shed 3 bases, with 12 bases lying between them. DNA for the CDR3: TGTGCCAGCAGCTCAAGGACAAGGTACTATGGCTACACCTTC. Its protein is CASSSRTRYYGYTF. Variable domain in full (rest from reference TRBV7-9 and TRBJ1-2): DTGVSQNPRHKITKRGQNVTFRCDPISEHNRLYWYRQTLGQGPEFLTYFQNEAQLEKSRLLSDRFSAERPKGSFSTLEIQRTEQGDSAMYLCASSSRTRYYGYTFGSGTRLTVV.

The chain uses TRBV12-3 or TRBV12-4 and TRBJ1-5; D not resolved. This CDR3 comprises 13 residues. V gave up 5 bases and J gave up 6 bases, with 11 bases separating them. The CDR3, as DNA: TGTGCCAGCAGTACATCCCCCCTTCAGCCCCAGCATTTT. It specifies CASSTSPLQPQHF.

The CDR3 is CSARDMDRGLMGYTF. The CDR3, as DNA: TGCAGTGCTAGAGATATGGACAGGGGACTGATGGGCTACACCTTC. V gene TRBV20-1 combines with J gene TRBJ1-2, with 9 bases matching TRBD1. The CDR3 covers 15 residues. The V gene end was trimmed by 0 bases and the J gene end by 8 bases; junction bases not matched to a gene: 10. In germline, CDR1 is DFQATT, CDR2 SNEGSKA (reference sequence).

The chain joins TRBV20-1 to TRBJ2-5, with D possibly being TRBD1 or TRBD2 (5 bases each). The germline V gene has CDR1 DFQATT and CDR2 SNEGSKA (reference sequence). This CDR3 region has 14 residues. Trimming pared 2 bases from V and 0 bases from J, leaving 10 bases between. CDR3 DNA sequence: TGCAGTGCTAGAAGGGGACGGAACCAAGAGACCCAGTACTTC. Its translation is CSARRGRNQETQYF.

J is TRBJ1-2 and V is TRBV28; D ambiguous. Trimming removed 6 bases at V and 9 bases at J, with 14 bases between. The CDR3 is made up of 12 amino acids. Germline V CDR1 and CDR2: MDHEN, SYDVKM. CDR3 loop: CASSPPFERYTF. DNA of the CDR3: TGTGCCAGCAGCCCCCCTTTTGAGCGCTACACCTTC.

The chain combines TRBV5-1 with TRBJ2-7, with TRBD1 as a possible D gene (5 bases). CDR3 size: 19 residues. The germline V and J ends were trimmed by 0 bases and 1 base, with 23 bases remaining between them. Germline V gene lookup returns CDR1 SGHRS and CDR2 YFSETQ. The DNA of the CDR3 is TGCGCCAGCAGCTTGGAGGCAGGGCGCTCAGGTCGGAATTCCTACGAGCAGTACTTC. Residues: CASSLEAGRSGRNSYEQYF.

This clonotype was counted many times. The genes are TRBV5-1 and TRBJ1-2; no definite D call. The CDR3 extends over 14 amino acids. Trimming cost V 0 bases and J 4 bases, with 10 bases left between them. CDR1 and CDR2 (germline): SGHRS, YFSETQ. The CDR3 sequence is CASSLEGVSYGYTF. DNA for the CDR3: TGCGCCAGCAGCTTGGAGGGAGTTAGCTATGGCTACACCTTC.

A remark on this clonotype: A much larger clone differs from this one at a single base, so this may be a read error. CDR3 sequence reads: CASSVGPLVNEQFF. Written as DNA, the CDR3 is TGTGCCAGCAGCGTAGGCCCCCTAGTGAATGAGCAGTTCTTC. The V gene is TRBV7-8, the J gene TRBJ2-1; D not resolved. V was shortened by 5 bases and J by 7 bases, with 15 bases between the two germline ends. Germline assignment: CDR1 SGHVS and CDR2 FQNEAQ. The length of the CDR3 is 14 residues.

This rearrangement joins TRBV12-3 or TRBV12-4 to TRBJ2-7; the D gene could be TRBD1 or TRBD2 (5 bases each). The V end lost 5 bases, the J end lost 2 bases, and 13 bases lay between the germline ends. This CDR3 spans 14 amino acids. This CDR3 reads CASSVMGVTYEQYF. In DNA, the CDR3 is TGTGCCAGCAGTGTAATGGGGGTTACCTACGAGCAGTACTTC.

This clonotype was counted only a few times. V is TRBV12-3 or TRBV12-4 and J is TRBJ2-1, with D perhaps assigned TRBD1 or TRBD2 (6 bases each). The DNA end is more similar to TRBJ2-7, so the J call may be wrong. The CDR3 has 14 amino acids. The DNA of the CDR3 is TGTGCCAGCACACCGGGGGCTAGGGGCAATGAGCAGTACTTC. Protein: CASTPGARGNEQYF.

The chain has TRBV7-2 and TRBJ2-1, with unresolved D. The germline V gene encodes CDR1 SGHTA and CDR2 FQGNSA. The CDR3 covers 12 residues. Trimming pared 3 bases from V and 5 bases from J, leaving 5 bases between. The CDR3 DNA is TGTGCCAGCAGCTTTGTGCACAATGAGCAGTTCTTC. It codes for CASSFVHNEQFF.

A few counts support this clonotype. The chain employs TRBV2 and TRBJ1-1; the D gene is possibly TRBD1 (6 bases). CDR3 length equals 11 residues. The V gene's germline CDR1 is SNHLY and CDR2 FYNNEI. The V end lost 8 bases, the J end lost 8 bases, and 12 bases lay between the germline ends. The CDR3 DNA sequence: TGTGCCAGCCGTTTTGGGACAGAAGCTTTCTTT. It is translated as CASRFGTEAFF.

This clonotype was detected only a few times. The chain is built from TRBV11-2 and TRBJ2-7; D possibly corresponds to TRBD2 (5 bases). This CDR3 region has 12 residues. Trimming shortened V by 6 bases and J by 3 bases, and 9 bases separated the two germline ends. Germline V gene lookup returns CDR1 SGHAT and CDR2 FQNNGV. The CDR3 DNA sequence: TGTGCCAGCAGGCCCGAGGGCTACGAGCAGTACTTC. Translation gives CASRPEGYEQYF.

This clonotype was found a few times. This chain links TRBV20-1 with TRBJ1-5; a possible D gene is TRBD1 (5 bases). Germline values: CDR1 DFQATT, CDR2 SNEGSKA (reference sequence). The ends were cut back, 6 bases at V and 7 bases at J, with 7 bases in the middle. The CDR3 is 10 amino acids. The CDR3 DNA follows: TGCAGTGCCGGGGGGCAGCCCCAGCATTTT. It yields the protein CSAGGQPQHF.

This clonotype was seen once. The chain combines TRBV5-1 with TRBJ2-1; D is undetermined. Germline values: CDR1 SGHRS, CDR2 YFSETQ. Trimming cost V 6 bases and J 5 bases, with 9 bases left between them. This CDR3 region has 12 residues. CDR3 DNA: TGCGCCAGCAACCTGGGAAACAATGAGCAGTTCTTC. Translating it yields CASNLGNNEQFF.

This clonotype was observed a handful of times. The CDR3 coding sequence is TGTGCCAGCAGCTTAACGGACGGGGGACAGATGAACACTGAAGCTTTCTTT. Amino acids: CASSLTDGGQMNTEAFF. The chain has TRBV7-3 and TRBJ1-1; TRBD1 agrees at 7 bases. The germline V gene encodes CDR1 SGHTA and CDR2 FQGTGA. The CDR3 totals 17 residues. Trimming cost V 0 bases and J 0 bases; bases outside gene matches: 7.

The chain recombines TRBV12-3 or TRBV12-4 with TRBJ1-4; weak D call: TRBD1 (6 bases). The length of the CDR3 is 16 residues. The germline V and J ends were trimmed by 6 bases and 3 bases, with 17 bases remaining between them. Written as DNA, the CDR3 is TGTGCCAGCAGCCCCTCCGGCACAGGGTCTAATGAAAAACTGTTTTTT. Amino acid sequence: CASSPSGTGSNEKLFF.

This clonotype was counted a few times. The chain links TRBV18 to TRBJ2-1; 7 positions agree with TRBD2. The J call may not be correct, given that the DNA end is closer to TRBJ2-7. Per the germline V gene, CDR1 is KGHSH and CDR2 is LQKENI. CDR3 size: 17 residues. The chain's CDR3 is CASSPTTLAVSYNEQYF. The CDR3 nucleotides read TGTGCCAGCTCACCTACCACGCTAGCGGTCTCCTACAATGAGCAGTACTTC.

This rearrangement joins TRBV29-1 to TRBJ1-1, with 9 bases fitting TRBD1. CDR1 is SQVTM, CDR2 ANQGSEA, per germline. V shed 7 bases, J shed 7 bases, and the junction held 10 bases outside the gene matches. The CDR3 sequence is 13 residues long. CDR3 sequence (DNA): TGCAGCGGTCGACAGGGGGAAAGAAGTGAAGCTTTCTTT. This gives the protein CSGRQGERSEAFF.